This TCR beta chain was sequenced in a study of technical replicates of blood from a handful of donors. Measured with immunoSEQ multiplex PCR; TCRdb has only the in-frame clones, and not every one. The sample includes 65,000 to 90,000 clones, 95% to 98% seen only once; the top ten take 0.22%. Per germline, CDR1 SGHDT and CDR2 YYEEEE. There are 16 residues in the CDR3. V was clipped by 2 bases and J by 4 bases; unmatched bases: 7. Material for sequencing was T cells isolated from PBMCs. The rearrangement links TRBV5-6 to TRBJ1-1, with 11 bases that match TRBD1. The source of this sequence is a human donor in good health. The CDR3 DNA reads TGTGCCAGCAGCTTTGTGGGTGGGACAGGGGGCACTGAAGCTTTCTTT. Protein: CASSFVGGTGGTEAFF.